Below are 6 T cell receptor beta chains sequenced from a single sample in a study of blood T cells in healthy people across ages. Primed by a sample-barcoded 5' primer and a J-beta primer mix, a second PCR proceeded for 7 to 11 cycles. MiXCR was run by TCRdb on the 5' RACE reads, yielding one entry per CDR3 protein. Of 600,000 or so distinct CDR3 sequences in the sample, around half were seen once. The sequenced sample was blood. The source is a man older than 75 in good health.

Ten or more counts support this clonotype. The chain couples TRBV29-1 to TRBJ2-1, with D maybe TRBD1 (6 bases). The ends were cut back, 7 bases at V and 4 bases at J, with 17 bases in the middle. In germline, CDR1 is SQVTM, CDR2 ANQGSEA. CDR3 length equals 14 residues. The CDR3 is CSAKAGTLYNEQFF. The CDR3, as DNA: TGCAGCGCCAAAGCCGGGACACTATACAATGAGCAGTTCTTC.

About this clonotype itself: A clone one base away is much larger, so this may be a read error. The V gene is TRBV7-9, the J gene TRBJ2-7; no definite D call. This CDR3 region has 13 residues. V shed 5 bases and J shed 3 bases, with 11 bases lying between them. CDR1 and CDR2 (germline): SEHNR, FQNEAQ (reference sequence). CDR3 region: CASSSSRDYEQYF. The CDR3 region has the DNA TGTGCCAGCAGCAGCTCAAGGGACTACGAGCAGTACTTC. The full variable domain, with the rest looked up from reference TRBV7-9 and TRBJ2-7, is DTGVSQNPRHKITKRGQNVTFRCDPISEHNRLYWYRQTLGQGPEFLTYFQNEAQLEKSRLLSDRFSAERPKGSFSTLEIQRTEQGDSAMYLCASSSSRDYEQYFGPGTRLTVT.

The chain combines TRBV12-3 or TRBV12-4 with TRBJ1-6; no definite D call. Deletions cut 1 base from V and 9 bases from J, with 10 bases between. The CDR3 is made up of 14 amino acids. CDR3 in amino acids: CASSLGGDGSPLHF. The CDR3 DNA reads TGTGCCAGCAGTTTAGGCGGGGATGGTTCACCCCTCCACTTT.

Concerning this clonotype: A much larger clone differs from this one at a single base, so this may be a read error. The chain carries TRBV6-1 and TRBJ2-5, with TRBD2 identical over 13 bases. The V gene's germline CDR1 is MNHNS and CDR2 SASEGT. The V gene end was trimmed by 8 bases and the J gene end by 11 bases; junction bases not matched to a gene: 26. The CDR3 loop spans 19 amino acids. The CDR3 here is CASRMGLAGITRPYNEQYF. The DNA for the CDR3 is TGTGCCAGCCGGATGGGACTAGCGGGGATCACCCGGCCCTACAATGAGCAGTACTTC.

Points on this clonotype: The junction departs from the called germline gene at one end, perhaps through a read error. The CDR3 bases are TGTGCCAGCAGCTTCGACCTGGCGGGCACAGATACGCTGTATTTT. Amino acid sequence: CASSFDLAGTDTLYF. The gene calls are TRBV7-9 and TRBJ2-3, with D perhaps matching TRBD2 (5 bases). The CDR3 consists of 15 residues. Germline-derived CDR1 and CDR2 are SEHNR and FQNEAQ (reference sequence).

This clonotype was observed a handful of times. The chain couples TRBV7-3 to TRBJ2-3, with D maybe TRBD2 (7 bases). CDR1 is SGHTA, CDR2 FQGTGA, per germline. Trimming took 2 bases from V and 4 from J, leaving 16 bases between them. There are 16 residues in the CDR3. CDR3 loop: CASSLGGGPSADTQYF. The CDR3 DNA sequence: TGTGCCAGCAGCTTAGGGGGGGGGCCCAGTGCAGATACGCAGTATTTT.